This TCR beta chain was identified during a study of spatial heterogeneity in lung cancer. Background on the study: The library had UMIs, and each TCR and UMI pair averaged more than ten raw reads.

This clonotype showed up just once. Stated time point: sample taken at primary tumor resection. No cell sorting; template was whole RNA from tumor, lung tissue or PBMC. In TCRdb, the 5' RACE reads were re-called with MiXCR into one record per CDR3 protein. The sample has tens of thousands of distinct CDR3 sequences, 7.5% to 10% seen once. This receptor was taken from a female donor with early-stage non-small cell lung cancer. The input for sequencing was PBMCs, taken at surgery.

The DNA of the CDR3 is TGTGCCACCAGCCGACTAGCGGGAGGGGACAATGAGCAGTTCTTC. This sequence encodes CATSRLAGGDNEQFF. The chain has TRBV15 and TRBJ2-1; 14 bases fit TRBD2. The ends lost 5 bases at V and 5 bases at J; junction bases unmatched: 2. CDR3 size: 15 residues. Germline V gives CDR1 LNHNV, CDR2 YYDKDF (reference sequence).